Shown below are 24 T cell receptor beta chains from a single sample sequenced in a study of CD8 T cells in Susac syndrome. A quantity of roughly 0.5 to 1 ug RNA underwent reverse transcription using random hexamers. TCRdb processed the immunoSEQ multiplex PCR reads anew with MiXCR; each CDR3 protein has one entry. The sample lists 150,000 to 250,000 distinct CDR3 sequences; about 95% were seen once. The material sequenced was CD4+ T cells from PBMCs. These receptors were taken from a human donor with multiple sclerosis.

The chain couples TRBV4-2 to TRBJ2-1; D gene unclear. This CDR3 is built from 16 residues. Germline V gives CDR1 LGHNA, CDR2 YNFKEQ. Deletions cut 4 bases from V and 5 bases from J, with 18 bases between. This chain's CDR3 is CASSPSPRTFNNEQFF. As DNA, the CDR3 is TGTGCCAGCAGCCCGTCCCCCCGGACCTTCAACAATGAGCAGTTCTTC.

This clonotype was observed a few times. The chain employs TRBV3-1 and TRBJ1-1; D may be TRBD1 (5 bases). The CDR3 is 13 residues long. The ends were cut back, 8 bases at V and 1 base at J, with 11 bases in the middle. Germline V gene data show CDR1 as LGHDT and CDR2 as YNNKEL (reference sequence). DNA for the CDR3: TGTGCCAGCCGGTCCGGGGGGAACACTGAAGCTTTCTTT. It specifies CASRSGGNTEAFF.

This sequence joins TRBV20-1 and TRBJ2-1; 11 nucleotides agree with TRBD2. Trimming cost V 3 bases and J 10 bases; bases outside gene matches: 11. Germline CDR1 reads DFQATT; CDR2 reads SNEGSKA (reference sequence). CDR3 length equals 15 residues. The CDR3 bases are TGCAGTGCTAGTCAAGTTAGCGGGAGGGCTGGCGAGCAGTTCTTC. This encodes CSASQVSGRAGEQFF.

The table lists this clonotype with a count of one. The gene calls are TRBV5-5 and TRBJ1-1; D uncertain. This CDR3 is 12 amino acids long. CDR1 and CDR2 (germline): SGHKS, YYEKEE (reference sequence). Trimming cost V 9 bases and J 8 bases, with 17 bases left between them. CDR3 amino acids: CATSSRSREAFF. DNA of the CDR3: TGTGCCACCTCATCTCGGAGCCGGGAAGCTTTCTTT.

The genes are TRBV30 and TRBJ1-2; D uncertain. V lost 5 bases and J 4 bases, leaving 14 bases between the germline ends. This CDR3 region has 13 residues. Germline loops: CDR1 GTSNPN, CDR2 SVGIG (reference sequence). The CDR3 region has the DNA TGTGCCTGGGGGATAGGCATGGGCTATGGCTACACCTTC. Its translation is CAWGIGMGYGYTF.

For the CDR3, the DNA is TGTGCCAGCAGCGGGACAGTTAATCAGCCCCAGCATTTT. This translates into CASSGTVNQPQHF. The rearrangement joins TRBV3-1 to TRBJ1-5, with 7 positions matching TRBD1. J lost 4 bases, V lost 5 bases, and 2 bases had no gene match. CDR3 size: 13 residues. CDR1 is LGHDT and CDR2 is YNNKEL in the germline V gene (reference sequence).

The chain joins TRBV20-1 to TRBJ2-3; 8 bases agree with TRBD2. Trimming at V came to 0 bases and at J to 9 bases, leaving 8 bases not matched to a gene. There are 14 residues in the CDR3. Germline V lookup: CDR1 DFQATT, CDR2 SNEGSKA (reference sequence). The CDR3 protein is CSARDSGGPGTQYF. In DNA, the CDR3 is TGCAGTGCTAGAGATTCGGGGGGGCCAGGGACGCAGTATTTT.

CDR3 region: CASSSRDREAFF. For the CDR3, the DNA is TGTGCCAGCAGTTCCCGAGACAGGGAAGCTTTCTTT. The rearrangement joins TRBV12-3 or TRBV12-4 to TRBJ1-1, with TRBD1 as a possible D gene (6 bases). The CDR3 covers 12 residues. The V end was cut by 4 bases, the J end by 8 bases, with 11 bases between.

The chain joins TRBV10-3 to TRBJ2-2, with D perhaps TRBD2 (5 bases). This CDR3 has 15 amino acids. The V gene lost 5 bases and the J gene lost 5 bases, with 15 bases spanning the gap. Germline-derived CDR1 and CDR2 are ENHRY and SYGVKD. This chain's CDR3 is CAISHGRDYTGELFF. The CDR3 DNA is TGTGCCATCAGTCACGGCCGAGACTATACCGGGGAGCTGTTTTTT.

V gene TRBV4-1 combines with J gene TRBJ2-3; a weak D match, TRBD2 (6 bases). CDR3 size: 16 residues. The germline CDR1 and CDR2 sequences are MGHRA and YSYEKL. V was trimmed by 4 bases and J by 4 bases, leaving 18 bases between them. The CDR3 coding sequence is TGCGCCAGCAGCCCTTCCGGGGGAGTTGGGGCAGATACGCAGTATTTT. Translating it yields CASSPSGGVGADTQYF.

The rearrangement links TRBV6-5 to TRBJ2-4, with 9 bases fitting TRBD2. V dropped 0 bases and J dropped 2; count of bases not matched to a gene: 8. The CDR3 is 18 amino acids. Germline loops: CDR1 MNHEY, CDR2 SVGAGI. This chain's CDR3 is CASSYSGSASGTKNIQYF. DNA of the CDR3: TGTGCCAGCAGTTACTCGGGATCGGCTAGCGGGACCAAAAACATTCAGTACTTC.

The chain couples TRBV3-1 to TRBJ1-6; D remains unclear. From germline, CDR1 is LGHDT and CDR2 YNNKEL (reference sequence). CDR3 length equals 12 residues. V shed 2 bases and J shed 9 bases, with 5 bases lying between them. The CDR3 region has the DNA TGTGCCAGCAGCCAAACGATTTCACCCCTCCACTTT. Encoded protein: CASSQTISPLHF.

The chain is built from TRBV29-1 and TRBJ1-4; D gene uncertain. The CDR3 runs to 13 residues. Trimming stripped 4 bases from V and 5 bases from J, with 11 bases between. Germline loops: CDR1 SQVTM, CDR2 ANQGSEA. The DNA of the CDR3 is TGCAGCGTTGTCCTGAGGGAGAATGAAAAACTGTTTTTT. Encoded protein: CSVVLRENEKLFF.

The gene calls are TRBV14 and TRBJ2-5, with a possible D match to TRBD2 (6 bases). Trimming shortened V by 1 base and J by 1 base, and 10 bases separated the two germline ends. The germline CDR1 and CDR2 sequences are SGHDN and FVKESK. The CDR3 extends over 15 amino acids. CDR3 sequence: CASSQGGTPQETQYF. The CDR3 bases are TGTGCCAGCAGCCAAGGGGGGACTCCCCAAGAGACCCAGTACTTC.

This clonotype showed up just once. This chain uses TRBV3-1 with TRBJ2-1, with D possibly being TRBD1 (6 bases). Deletions cut 4 bases from V and 1 base from J, with 11 bases between. Germline V gene sequence: CDR1 LGHDT, CDR2 YNNKEL (reference sequence). This CDR3 comprises 15 residues. The CDR3: CASSPQDRSYNEQFF. The CDR3, as DNA: TGTGCCAGCAGCCCCCAGGACAGATCCTACAATGAGCAGTTCTTC.

The chain couples TRBV12-3 or TRBV12-4 to TRBJ2-2; weak D call: TRBD1 (5 bases). V was trimmed by 6 bases and J by 6 bases, leaving 8 bases between them. This CDR3 has 12 residues. CDR3: CASSPTAGELFF. The CDR3, as DNA: TGTGCCAGCAGCCCGACAGCCGGGGAGCTGTTTTTT.

The rearrangement joins TRBV2 to TRBJ2-7, with D perhaps being TRBD1 or TRBD2 (6 bases each). Germline V gene sequence: CDR1 SNHLY, CDR2 FYNNEI. The ends were cut back, 1 base at V and 2 bases at J, with 9 bases in the middle. The CDR3 is made up of 14 amino acids. CDR3 residues: CASSEERGAYEQYF. The CDR3 DNA reads as TGTGCCAGCAGTGAAGAAAGGGGGGCCTACGAGCAGTACTTC.

The sample holds one count of this clonotype. Here the CDR3 reads CASSIGTGVRSPLHF. The CDR3 nucleotides are TGCGCCAGCAGCATCGGGACAGGGGTGCGCTCACCCCTCCACTTT. V is TRBV5-1 and J is TRBJ1-6, with 10 bases identical to TRBD1. The CDR3 totals 15 residues. Germline V CDR1 and CDR2: SGHRS, YFSETQ. V trimming: 4 bases; J trimming: 10 bases; junction bases outside the gene matches: 8.

In DNA form, the CDR3 reads TGTGCCAGCAGCCCTGGGCCCGGGGAGGAGCAGTTCTTC. It codes for CASSPGPGEEQFF. The V gene is TRBV11-2, the J gene TRBJ2-1, with D possibly being TRBD2 (5 bases). The CDR3 consists of 13 residues. The V and J ends lost 5 bases and 10 bases respectively, with 15 bases between them. Germline V gene lookup returns CDR1 SGHAT and CDR2 FQNNGV.

The V and J genes are TRBV9 and TRBJ1-1, with D uncertain. The V gene's germline CDR1 is SGDLS and CDR2 YYNGEE. Trimming left V 0 bases short and J 8 bases short, with 11 bases between. This CDR3 comprises 13 residues. The CDR3 sequence: CASSVDLGMEAFF. CDR3 bases: TGTGCCAGCAGCGTAGATCTGGGTATGGAAGCTTTCTTT.

The chain recombines TRBV30 with TRBJ1-6; the D is unclear. The CDR3 covers 15 residues. V was trimmed by 4 bases and J by 10 bases, leaving 20 bases between them. Germline loops: CDR1 GTSNPN, CDR2 SVGIG (reference sequence). CDR3 sequence: CAWNPSLAGYSPLHF. CDR3 coding DNA: TGTGCCTGGAATCCCTCTCTCGCGGGGTACTCACCCCTCCACTTT. Full variable domain (outside the CDR3, taken from reference TRBV30 and TRBJ1-6): SQTIHQWPATLVQPVGSPLSLECTVEGTSNPNLYWYRQAAGRGLQLLFYSVGIGQISSEVPQNLSASRPQDRQFILSSKKLLLSDSGFYLCAWNPSLAGYSPLHFGNGTRLTVT.

The chain uses TRBV9 and TRBJ1-3; D perhaps matches TRBD1 (6 bases). The ends were cut back, 0 bases at V and 4 bases at J, with 14 bases in the middle. This CDR3 region has 16 residues. Germline CDR1 reads SGDLS; CDR2 reads YYNGEE. CDR3 sequence reads: CASSVEVGGPGNTIYF. CDR3 DNA sequence: TGTGCCAGCAGCGTAGAGGTCGGGGGGCCAGGAAACACCATATATTTT.

This rearrangement joins TRBV12-5 to TRBJ2-1; D may correspond to TRBD1 or TRBD2 (5 bases each). The CDR3 is made up of 15 amino acids. Germline CDR1 and CDR2: LGHNT and FRNRAP. The V end was cut by 6 bases, the J end by 5 bases, with 17 bases between. The DNA of the CDR3 is TGTGCTAGTGGATCTGCCGGGACGGACAACAATGAGCAGTTCTTC. This translates into CASGSAGTDNNEQFF.

CDR3 coding DNA: TGCGCCAGCAGTTCCCTTGGACTAGCGGTTAATGAGCAGTTCTTC. It is translated as CASSSLGLAVNEQFF. The chain recombines TRBV4-1 with TRBJ2-1; 10 bases line up with TRBD2. Per germline, CDR1 MGHRA and CDR2 YSYEKL. There are 15 residues in the CDR3. With 6 bases clipped from V and 7 bases from J, the junction kept 9 bases outside the gene matches.